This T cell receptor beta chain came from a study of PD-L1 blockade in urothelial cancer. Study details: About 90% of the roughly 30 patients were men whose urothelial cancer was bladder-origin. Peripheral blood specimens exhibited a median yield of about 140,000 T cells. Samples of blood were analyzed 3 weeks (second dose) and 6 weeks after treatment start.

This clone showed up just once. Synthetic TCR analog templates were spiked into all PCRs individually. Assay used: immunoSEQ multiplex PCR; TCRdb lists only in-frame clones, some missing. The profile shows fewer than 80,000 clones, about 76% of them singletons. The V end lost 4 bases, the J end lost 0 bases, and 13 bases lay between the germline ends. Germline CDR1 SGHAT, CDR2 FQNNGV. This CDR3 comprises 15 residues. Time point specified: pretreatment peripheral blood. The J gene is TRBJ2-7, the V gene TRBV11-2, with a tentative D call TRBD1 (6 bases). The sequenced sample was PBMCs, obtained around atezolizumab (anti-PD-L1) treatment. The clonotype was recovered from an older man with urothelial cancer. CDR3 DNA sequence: TGTGCCAGCAGCTCCCAGACAGGTAGCTCCTACGAGCAGTACTTC. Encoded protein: CASSSQTGSSYEQYF. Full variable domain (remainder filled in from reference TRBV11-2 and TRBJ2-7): EAGVAQSPRYKIIEKRQSVAFWCNPISGHATLYWYQQILGQGPKLLIQFQNNGVVDDSQLPKDRFSAERLKGVDSTLKIQPAKLEDSAVYLCASSSQTGSSYEQYFGPGTRLTVT.